These T cell receptor beta chains were read from a single sample in a study of quantifying T cell responses using KT2 cells. TCRdb redid the calling of the UMI-ligation and nested PCR reads with MiXCR, one entry per CDR3 protein. The sample lists some 43,000 distinct CDR3 sequences; over 15% were seen once. Sequencing input: PBMCs spiked with cells of the T cell clone KT2. Source of these receptors: a human donor. Both conserved end residues are part of each CDR3. Fields, in order: clone size, V gene, J gene, D gene, CDR3 DNA, CDR3 protein. D genes are given only for firm matches. The size field is filled for only some rows; it gives once, few, many or a size class.

abundance: few
v_gene: TRBV29-1
j_gene: TRBJ1-2
d_gene: -
CDR3nt: TGCAGCGTCTACGGACAAGCTAACTATGGCTACACCTTC
CDR3aa: CSVYGQANYGYTF

abundance: few
v_gene: TRBV20-1
j_gene: TRBJ2-1
d_gene: TRBD2
CDR3nt: TGCAGTGCTCAAACGGGAGGTGGTGAGCAGTTCTTC
CDR3aa: CSAQTGGGEQFF

abundance: few
v_gene: TRBV18
j_gene: TRBJ2-7
d_gene: TRBD2
CDR3nt: TGTGCCAGCTCACCACCGGTTCGCGGGGGGCTCAACGAGCAGTACTTC
CDR3aa: CASSPPVRGGLNEQYF

abundance: -
v_gene: TRBV20-1
j_gene: TRBJ1-2
d_gene: -
CDR3nt: TGCAGTGCAAAGACAAACATAGGAGCGGGGGGAAGGGGCTATGGCTACACCTTC
CDR3aa: CSAKTNIGAGGRGYGYTF

abundance: -
v_gene: TRBV2
j_gene: TRBJ1-5
d_gene: -
CDR3nt: TGTGCCAGCAGTGGAGGGACGGAGAATTATCAGCCCCAGCATTTT
CDR3aa: CASSGGTENYQPQHF

abundance: many
v_gene: TRBV5-1
j_gene: TRBJ1-1
d_gene: -
CDR3nt: TGCGCCAGCAGCTTGGGAGTATGGGGCCTGAACACTGAAGCTTTCTTT
CDR3aa: CASSLGVWGLNTEAFF

abundance: -
v_gene: TRBV20-1
j_gene: TRBJ1-4
d_gene: -
CDR3nt: TGCAGTGCTAGACCCCTCGGGGGTGAAAAACTGTTTTTT
CDR3aa: CSARPLGGEKLFF

abundance: many
v_gene: TRBV19
j_gene: TRBJ2-7
d_gene: TRBD2
CDR3nt: TGTGCCAGTAGTATACAAGGCGGGGGTCGATACGAGCAGTACTTC
CDR3aa: CASSIQGGGRYEQYF

abundance: few
v_gene: TRBV7-8
j_gene: TRBJ2-2
d_gene: -
CDR3nt: TGTGCCAGCAGTACTTGGTCGGTGGGTTCCGGGGAGCTGTTTTTT
CDR3aa: CASSTWSVGSGELFF

abundance: -
v_gene: TRBV20-1
j_gene: TRBJ2-7
d_gene: -
CDR3nt: TGCAGTGCTGTCACAGGCTACGAGCAGTACTTC
CDR3aa: CSAVTGYEQYF

abundance: -
v_gene: TRBV18
j_gene: TRBJ2-7
d_gene: TRBD1
CDR3nt: TGTGCCAGCTCATCTTCCGGGACAGGTCTCGAGCAGTACTTC
CDR3aa: CASSSSGTGLEQYF

abundance: -
v_gene: TRBV4-1
j_gene: TRBJ2-2
d_gene: -
CDR3nt: TGCGCCAGCAGCCGCGGGACTCAAAACACCGGGGAGCTGTTTTTT
CDR3aa: CASSRGTQNTGELFF

abundance: medium-sized
v_gene: TRBV11-2
j_gene: TRBJ2-5
d_gene: -
CDR3nt: TGTGCCAGCAGCTTAGCCTGGACGGGACAAGAGACCCAGTACTTC
CDR3aa: CASSLAWTGQETQYF

abundance: few
v_gene: TRBV12-3/TRBV12-4
j_gene: TRBJ2-3
d_gene: -
CDR3nt: TGTGCCAGCACCCTCCGGCAGACAAGCACAGATACGCAGTATTTT
CDR3aa: CASTLRQTSTDTQYF

abundance: few
v_gene: TRBV15
j_gene: TRBJ2-1
d_gene: TRBD2
CDR3nt: TGTGCCACCAGGACTAGCGGGACTAGAAATGAGCAGTTCTTC
CDR3aa: CATRTSGTRNEQFF

abundance: few
v_gene: TRBV5-5
j_gene: TRBJ1-1
d_gene: -
CDR3nt: TGTGCCAGCAGTTTTAACCCCCGGTACATGAACACTGAAGCTTTCTTT
CDR3aa: CASSFNPRYMNTEAFF

abundance: few
v_gene: TRBV14
j_gene: TRBJ2-7
d_gene: TRBD1
CDR3nt: TGTGCCAGCAGCCACTGGACAGGGCCCTCCTACGAGCAGTACTTC
CDR3aa: CASSHWTGPSYEQYF

abundance: -
v_gene: TRBV7-9
j_gene: TRBJ1-3
d_gene: TRBD1
CDR3nt: TGTGCCAGCAGACCCAAGGACAGGCTTGGAAACACCATATATTTT
CDR3aa: CASRPKDRLGNTIYF

abundance: once
v_gene: TRBV5-8
j_gene: TRBJ2-4
d_gene: -
CDR3nt: TGTGCCAGCAGTATAAAAGACCGCCTCGGGGCCAAAAACATTCAGTACTTC
CDR3aa: CASSIKDRLGAKNIQYF

abundance: few
v_gene: TRBV28
j_gene: TRBJ2-7
d_gene: TRBD1
CDR3nt: TGTGCCAGCAGTTTCGGGACAGGGGTTTTCGACGAGCAGTACTTC
CDR3aa: CASSFGTGVFDEQYF

abundance: -
v_gene: TRBV3-1
j_gene: TRBJ2-7
d_gene: -
CDR3nt: TGTGCCAGCAGCCAGACCCCCTCGGGGGGCCAAGCCTACGAGCAGTACTTC
CDR3aa: CASSQTPSGGQAYEQYF

abundance: few
v_gene: TRBV29-1
j_gene: TRBJ2-3
d_gene: -
CDR3nt: TGCAGCGTTGATGAGATGGGGGGGGCTGGCGCAGATACGCAGTATTTT
CDR3aa: CSVDEMGGAGADTQYF

abundance: -
v_gene: TRBV14
j_gene: TRBJ2-7
d_gene: TRBD2
CDR3nt: TGTGCCAGCAGCCAAGTTTCCCAGCGGGGGACCTACGAGCAGTACTTC
CDR3aa: CASSQVSQRGTYEQYF

abundance: -
v_gene: TRBV13
j_gene: TRBJ2-1
d_gene: -
CDR3nt: TGTGCCAGCAGCTTAGGGGACACCTCCAATGAGCAGTTCTTC
CDR3aa: CASSLGDTSNEQFF

abundance: -
v_gene: TRBV18
j_gene: TRBJ2-5
d_gene: -
CDR3nt: TGTGCCAGCTCACCAGGAGGTGTAGAGACCCAGTACTTC
CDR3aa: CASSPGGVETQYF

abundance: few
v_gene: TRBV12-3/TRBV12-4
j_gene: TRBJ1-1
d_gene: -
CDR3nt: TGTGCCAGCAGCTGGGAGACAGGGAACACTGAAGCTTTCTTT
CDR3aa: CASSWETGNTEAFF

abundance: -
v_gene: TRBV7-9
j_gene: TRBJ2-1
d_gene: -
CDR3nt: TGTGCCAGCAGCTTCCTCCCGGGGAGCTACACCTACAATGAGCAGTTCTTC
CDR3aa: CASSFLPGSYTYNEQFF

abundance: few
v_gene: TRBV14
j_gene: TRBJ2-1
d_gene: TRBD1
CDR3nt: TGTGCCAGCAGCCAAAGGACAGGGTGGGCTGAGCAGTTCTTC
CDR3aa: CASSQRTGWAEQFF

abundance: -
v_gene: TRBV2
j_gene: TRBJ2-3
d_gene: TRBD2
CDR3nt: TGTGCCAGCAGTGAGCAAAGCGCGGGGAGCGGGGGCACAGATACGCAGTATTTT
CDR3aa: CASSEQSAGSGGTDTQYF

abundance: -
v_gene: TRBV18
j_gene: TRBJ1-1
d_gene: TRBD1
CDR3nt: TGTGCCAGCTCGGACAGGGCTAACACTGAAGCTTTCTTT
CDR3aa: CASSDRANTEAFF

abundance: few
v_gene: TRBV2
j_gene: TRBJ2-2
d_gene: TRBD2
CDR3nt: TGTGCCAGCAAAGGAACTAGCGGGGGGATAGGTGGCACCGGGGAGCTGTTTTTT
CDR3aa: CASKGTSGGIGGTGELFF

abundance: -
v_gene: TRBV11-2
j_gene: TRBJ1-3
d_gene: TRBD1
CDR3nt: TGTGCCAGCAGCCCCCGGACAGGGGGTAGCTCTGGAAACACCATATATTTT
CDR3aa: CASSPRTGGSSGNTIYF

abundance: few
v_gene: TRBV7-3
j_gene: TRBJ2-3
d_gene: -
CDR3nt: TGTGCCAGCAGGCGGACAGTTACAGATACGCAGTATTTT
CDR3aa: CASRRTVTDTQYF

abundance: few
v_gene: TRBV7-9
j_gene: TRBJ1-2
d_gene: -
CDR3nt: TGTGCCAGCAGCTTCGGACCGACAGCCTCTAACTATGGCTACACCTTC
CDR3aa: CASSFGPTASNYGYTF

abundance: -
v_gene: TRBV5-1
j_gene: TRBJ1-2
d_gene: -
CDR3nt: TGCGCCAGCAGCTTGGACGGGAAGGGCTACAACTTC
CDR3aa: CASSLDGKGYNF

abundance: few
v_gene: TRBV6-6
j_gene: TRBJ2-3
d_gene: -
CDR3nt: TGTGCCAGCAGTTACGGGGGTCCTAGCACAGATACGCAGTATTTT
CDR3aa: CASSYGGPSTDTQYF

abundance: many
v_gene: TRBV19
j_gene: TRBJ2-7
d_gene: -
CDR3nt: TGTGCCAGTAGCATCCCCGGTAGCTCCTACGAGCAGTACTTC
CDR3aa: CASSIPGSSYEQYF

abundance: few
v_gene: TRBV7-3
j_gene: TRBJ2-2
d_gene: -
CDR3nt: TGTGCCAGCAGCCCCCGGGACCCTATGAACACCGGGGAGCTGTTTTTT
CDR3aa: CASSPRDPMNTGELFF

abundance: many
v_gene: TRBV4-3
j_gene: TRBJ2-6
d_gene: -
CDR3nt: TGCGCCAGCAGCCAAGAACCTGGGGCAGGGGCCAACGTCCTGACTTTC
CDR3aa: CASSQEPGAGANVLTF

abundance: -
v_gene: TRBV2
j_gene: TRBJ1-1
d_gene: -
CDR3nt: TGTGCCAGCAAGGGAATGAGGAACACTGAAGCTTTCTTT
CDR3aa: CASKGMRNTEAFF

abundance: few
v_gene: TRBV7-9
j_gene: TRBJ2-3
d_gene: TRBD1
CDR3nt: TGTGCCAGCAGATTATCAGGGGGCGACGGCACAGATACGCAGTATTTT
CDR3aa: CASRLSGGDGTDTQYF

abundance: -
v_gene: TRBV12-3/TRBV12-4
j_gene: TRBJ2-1
d_gene: -
CDR3nt: TGTGCCAGCAGTTTTGGGACCACAACGGGCGATGAGCAGTTCTTC
CDR3aa: CASSFGTTTGDEQFF

abundance: -
v_gene: TRBV2
j_gene: TRBJ1-4
d_gene: TRBD1
CDR3nt: TGTGCCAGCAGCAGGGGGGCTGCAACTAATGAAAAACTGTTTTTT
CDR3aa: CASSRGAATNEKLFF

abundance: many
v_gene: TRBV6-2/TRBV6-3
j_gene: TRBJ2-1
d_gene: TRBD2
CDR3nt: TGTGCCAGCAACGCCTTACGGACTAGCGGTTACAATGAGCAGTTCTTC
CDR3aa: CASNALRTSGYNEQFF

abundance: -
v_gene: TRBV18
j_gene: TRBJ1-5
d_gene: -
CDR3nt: TGTGCCAGCTCACCAGATGGGAGCAATCAGCCCCAGCATTTT
CDR3aa: CASSPDGSNQPQHF

abundance: few
v_gene: TRBV7-3
j_gene: TRBJ1-1
d_gene: -
CDR3nt: TGTGCCAGCAGCTTTTCAGGGTACACTGAAGCTTTCTTT
CDR3aa: CASSFSGYTEAFF

abundance: -
v_gene: TRBV11-2
j_gene: TRBJ2-1
d_gene: -
CDR3nt: TGTGCCAGCAGCCGTGGCGGCGGCCTGGCATTAAAGAATGAGCAGTTCTTC
CDR3aa: CASSRGGGLALKNEQFF

abundance: -
v_gene: TRBV6-6
j_gene: TRBJ1-1
d_gene: TRBD1
CDR3nt: TGTGCCAGCAGTTACGGGGGACAGGACGTGGGCACTGAAGCTTTCTTT
CDR3aa: CASSYGGQDVGTEAFF

abundance: -
v_gene: TRBV18
j_gene: TRBJ2-1
d_gene: -
CDR3nt: TGTGCCAGCTCGGCGTCTGAGGGGAGCTCCTACAATGAGCAGTTCTTC
CDR3aa: CASSASEGSSYNEQFF

abundance: -
v_gene: TRBV9
j_gene: TRBJ2-3
d_gene: TRBD1
CDR3nt: TGTGCCAGCAGCGTTGCTGGACAGGGTGATACGCAGTATTTT
CDR3aa: CASSVAGQGDTQYF

abundance: -
v_gene: TRBV23-1
j_gene: TRBJ2-7
d_gene: -
CDR3nt: TGCGCCAGCAGTCGCGAGCGGTCCTACGAGCAGTACTTC
CDR3aa: CASSRERSYEQYF

abundance: -
v_gene: TRBV7-9
j_gene: TRBJ1-5
d_gene: TRBD1
CDR3nt: TGTGCCAGCAGCTTAGCGTCAGGGGGAAATAGCAATCAGCCCCAGCATTTT
CDR3aa: CASSLASGGNSNQPQHF

abundance: -
v_gene: TRBV7-6
j_gene: TRBJ1-2
d_gene: -
CDR3nt: TGTGCCAGCAGCTCCTCCCCCTACAGCGGAGCTAACTATGGCTACACCTTC
CDR3aa: CASSSSPYSGANYGYTF

abundance: -
v_gene: TRBV27
j_gene: TRBJ1-1
d_gene: TRBD1
CDR3nt: TGTGCCAGCAGGAGACAGGGAACGATCACTGAAGCTTTCTTT
CDR3aa: CASRRQGTITEAFF

abundance: many
v_gene: TRBV2
j_gene: TRBJ1-1
d_gene: -
CDR3nt: TGTGCCACCCGGAAGGGAGGTGAGAACACTGAAGCTTTCTTT
CDR3aa: CATRKGGENTEAFF